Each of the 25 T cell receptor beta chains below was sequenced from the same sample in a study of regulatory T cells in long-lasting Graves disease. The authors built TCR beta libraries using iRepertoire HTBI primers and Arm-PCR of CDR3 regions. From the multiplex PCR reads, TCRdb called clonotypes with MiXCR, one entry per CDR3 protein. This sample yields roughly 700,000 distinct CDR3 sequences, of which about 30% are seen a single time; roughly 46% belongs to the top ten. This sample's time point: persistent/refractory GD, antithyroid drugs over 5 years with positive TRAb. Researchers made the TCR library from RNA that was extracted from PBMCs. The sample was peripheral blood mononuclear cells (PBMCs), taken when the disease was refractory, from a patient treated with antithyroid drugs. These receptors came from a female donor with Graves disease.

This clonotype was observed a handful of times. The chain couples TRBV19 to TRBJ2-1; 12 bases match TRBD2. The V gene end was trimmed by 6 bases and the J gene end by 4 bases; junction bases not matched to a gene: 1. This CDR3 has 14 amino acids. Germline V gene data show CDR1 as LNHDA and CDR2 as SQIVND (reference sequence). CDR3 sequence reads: CASSGTSGYNEQFF. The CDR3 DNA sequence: TGTGCCAGTAGCGGGACTAGCGGGTACAATGAGCAGTTCTTC. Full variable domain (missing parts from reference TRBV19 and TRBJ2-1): DGGITQSPKYLFRKEGQNVTLSCEQNLNHDAMYWYRQDPGQGLRLIYYSQIVNDFQKGDIAEGYSVSREKKESFPLTVTSAQKNPTAFYLCASSGTSGYNEQFFGPGTRLTVL.

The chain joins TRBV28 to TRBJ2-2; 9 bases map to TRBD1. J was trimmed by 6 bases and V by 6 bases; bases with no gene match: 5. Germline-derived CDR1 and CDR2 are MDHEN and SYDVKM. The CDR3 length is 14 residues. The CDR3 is CASSRQGVAGELFF. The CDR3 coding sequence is TGTGCCAGCAGCCGACAGGGGGTGGCCGGGGAGCTGTTTTTT.

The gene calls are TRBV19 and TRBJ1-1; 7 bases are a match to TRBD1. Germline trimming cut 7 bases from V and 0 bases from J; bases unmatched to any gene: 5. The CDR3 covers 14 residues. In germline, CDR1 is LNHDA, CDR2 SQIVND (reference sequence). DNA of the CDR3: TGTGCCAGTACCCAGGGGGAGGTGAACACTGAAGCTTTCTTT. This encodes CASTQGEVNTEAFF.

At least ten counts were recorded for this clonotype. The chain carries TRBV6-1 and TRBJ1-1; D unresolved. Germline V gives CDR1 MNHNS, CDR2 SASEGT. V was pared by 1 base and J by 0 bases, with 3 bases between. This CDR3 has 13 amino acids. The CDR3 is CASSEGLNTEAFF. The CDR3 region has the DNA TGTGCCAGCAGTGAAGGCTTGAACACTGAAGCTTTCTTT.

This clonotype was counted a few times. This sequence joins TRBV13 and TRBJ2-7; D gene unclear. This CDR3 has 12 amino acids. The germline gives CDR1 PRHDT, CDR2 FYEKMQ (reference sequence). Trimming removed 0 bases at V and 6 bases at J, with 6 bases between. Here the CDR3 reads CASSLGMGEQYF. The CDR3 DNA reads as TGTGCCAGCAGCTTAGGGATGGGCGAGCAGTACTTC.

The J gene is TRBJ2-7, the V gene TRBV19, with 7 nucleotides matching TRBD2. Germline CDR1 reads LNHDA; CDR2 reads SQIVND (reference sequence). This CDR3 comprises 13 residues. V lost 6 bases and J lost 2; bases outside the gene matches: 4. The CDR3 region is CASSAGVPYEQYF. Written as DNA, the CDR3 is TGTGCCAGTAGCGCGGGAGTCCCCTACGAGCAGTACTTC.

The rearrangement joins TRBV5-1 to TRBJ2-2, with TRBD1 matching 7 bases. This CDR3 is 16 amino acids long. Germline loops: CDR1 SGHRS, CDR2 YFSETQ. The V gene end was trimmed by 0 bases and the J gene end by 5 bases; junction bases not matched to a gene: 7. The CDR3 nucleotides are TGCGCCAGCAGCTTGGCGAGACAGGGTCGGACCGGGGAGCTGTTTTTT. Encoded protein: CASSLARQGRTGELFF.

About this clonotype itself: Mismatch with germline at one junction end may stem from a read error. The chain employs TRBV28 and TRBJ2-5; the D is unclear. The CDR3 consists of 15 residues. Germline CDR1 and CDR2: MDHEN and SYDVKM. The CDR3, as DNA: TGTGCCAGCAGTTTTAATGGACGGCCCCAAGAGGCCCAGTACTTC. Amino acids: CASSFNGRPQEAQYF.

The CDR3 sequence: CASSSQESYGYTF. As DNA, the CDR3 is TGTGCCAGCAGTTCCCAGGAGTCCTATGGCTACACCTTC. The J gene is TRBJ1-2, the V gene TRBV12-3 or TRBV12-4; D ambiguous. V shed 4 bases and J shed 4 bases, with 10 bases lying between them. The CDR3 is 13 residues long.

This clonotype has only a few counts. CDR3 residues: CARKTSVYEQYF. CDR3 bases: TGTGCCAGAAAGACTAGCGTCTACGAGCAGTACTTC. The V gene is TRBV9, the J gene TRBJ2-7; 8 positions match TRBD2. The germline V gene encodes CDR1 SGDLS and CDR2 YYNGEE. This CDR3 has 12 residues. Trimming cost V 8 bases and J 3 bases; bases outside gene matches: 4.

The CDR3 coding sequence is TGTGCCAGCAGTCCCGACAGGGGAGGTGATCAGCCCCAGCATTTT. Amino acids: CASSPDRGGDQPQHF. The V gene is TRBV12-3 or TRBV12-4, the J gene TRBJ1-5; 8 bases line up with TRBD1. Germline trimming cut 5 bases from V and 5 bases from J; bases unmatched to any gene: 8. CDR3 length equals 15 residues.

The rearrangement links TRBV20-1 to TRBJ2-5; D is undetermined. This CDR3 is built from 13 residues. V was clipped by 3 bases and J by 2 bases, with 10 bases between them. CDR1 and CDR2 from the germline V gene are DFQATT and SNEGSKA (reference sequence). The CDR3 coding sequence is TGCAGTGCTAGTATGTGGCAGCAAGAGACCCAGTACTTC. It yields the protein CSASMWQQETQYF.

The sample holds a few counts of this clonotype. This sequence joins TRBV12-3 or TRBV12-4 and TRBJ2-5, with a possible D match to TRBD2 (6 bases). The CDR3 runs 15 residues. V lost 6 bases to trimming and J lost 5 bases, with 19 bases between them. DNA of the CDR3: TGTGCCAGCAGCCCCCTTCGCGCCGGAGGGGAGACCCAGTACTTC. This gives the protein CASSPLRAGGETQYF.

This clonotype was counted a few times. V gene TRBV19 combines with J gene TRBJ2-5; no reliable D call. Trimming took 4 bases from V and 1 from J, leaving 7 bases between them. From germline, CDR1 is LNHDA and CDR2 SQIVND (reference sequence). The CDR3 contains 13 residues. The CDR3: CASSNRAQETQYF. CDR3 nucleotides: TGTGCCAGTAGTAATCGGGCCCAAGAGACCCAGTACTTC.

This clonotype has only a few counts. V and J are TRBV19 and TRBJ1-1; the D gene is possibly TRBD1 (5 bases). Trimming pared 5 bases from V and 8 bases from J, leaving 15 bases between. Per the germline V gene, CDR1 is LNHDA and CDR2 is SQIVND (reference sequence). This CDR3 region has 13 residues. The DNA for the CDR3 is TGTGCCAGTAGTTGGCTAGCGAACAGGGAAGCTTTCTTT. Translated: CASSWLANREAFF.

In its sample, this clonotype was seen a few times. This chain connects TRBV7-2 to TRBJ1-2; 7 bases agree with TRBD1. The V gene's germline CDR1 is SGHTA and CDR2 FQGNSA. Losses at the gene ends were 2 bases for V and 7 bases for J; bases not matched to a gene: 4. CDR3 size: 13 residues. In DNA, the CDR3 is TGTGCCAGCAGCTTAAAGGGGGACAGTGGCTACACCTTC. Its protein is CASSLKGDSGYTF.

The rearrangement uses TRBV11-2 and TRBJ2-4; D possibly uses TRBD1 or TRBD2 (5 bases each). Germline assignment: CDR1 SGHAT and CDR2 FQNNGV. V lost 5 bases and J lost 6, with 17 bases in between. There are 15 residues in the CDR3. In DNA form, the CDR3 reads TGTGCCAGCAGCGTCCAGCAGGGACGGGGAAACATTCAGTACTTC. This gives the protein CASSVQQGRGNIQYF.

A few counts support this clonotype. DNA for the CDR3: TGTGCCAGCAGCCAATTCCGAGGGGCGAACACTGAAGCTTTCTTT. Translated: CASSQFRGANTEAFF. This sequence joins TRBV3-1 and TRBJ1-1; a possible D gene is TRBD1 (5 bases). From germline, CDR1 is LGHDT and CDR2 YNNKEL (reference sequence). Trimming took off 2 bases at V and 1 base at J, with 11 bases between the two ends. This CDR3 has 15 amino acids.

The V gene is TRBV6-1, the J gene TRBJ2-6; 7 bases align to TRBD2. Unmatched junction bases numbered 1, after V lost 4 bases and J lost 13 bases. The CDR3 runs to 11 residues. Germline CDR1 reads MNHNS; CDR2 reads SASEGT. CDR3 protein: CASSVRGVLTF. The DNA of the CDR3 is TGTGCCAGCAGTGTGCGGGGGGTCCTGACTTTC.

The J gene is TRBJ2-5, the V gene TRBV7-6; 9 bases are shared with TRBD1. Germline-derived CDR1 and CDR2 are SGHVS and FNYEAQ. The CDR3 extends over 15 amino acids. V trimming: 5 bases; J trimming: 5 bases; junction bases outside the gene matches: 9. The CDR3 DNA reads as TGTGCCAGCAGCCAAGACAGGGGGTCCGTGGAGACCCAGTACTTC. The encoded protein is CASSQDRGSVETQYF.

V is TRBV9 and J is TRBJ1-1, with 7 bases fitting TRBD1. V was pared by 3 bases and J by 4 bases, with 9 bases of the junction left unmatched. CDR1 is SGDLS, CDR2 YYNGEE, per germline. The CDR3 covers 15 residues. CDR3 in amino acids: CASSARDRVLTEAFF. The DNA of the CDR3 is TGTGCCAGCAGCGCGCGAGACAGGGTTCTCACTGAAGCTTTCTTT.

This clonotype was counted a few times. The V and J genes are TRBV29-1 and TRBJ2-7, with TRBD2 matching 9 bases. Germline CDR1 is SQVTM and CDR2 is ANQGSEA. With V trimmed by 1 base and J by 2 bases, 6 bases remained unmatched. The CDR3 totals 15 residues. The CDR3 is CSVEGASGVPYEQYF. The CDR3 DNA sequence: TGCAGCGTTGAAGGGGCTAGCGGGGTCCCCTACGAGCAGTACTTC.

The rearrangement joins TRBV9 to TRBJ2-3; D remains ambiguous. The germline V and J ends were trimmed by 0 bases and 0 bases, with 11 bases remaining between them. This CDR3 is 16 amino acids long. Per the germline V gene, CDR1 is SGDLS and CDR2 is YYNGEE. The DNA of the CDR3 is TGTGCCAGCAGCGTAGATGGTGTCCCAAGCACAGATACGCAGTATTTT. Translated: CASSVDGVPSTDTQYF.

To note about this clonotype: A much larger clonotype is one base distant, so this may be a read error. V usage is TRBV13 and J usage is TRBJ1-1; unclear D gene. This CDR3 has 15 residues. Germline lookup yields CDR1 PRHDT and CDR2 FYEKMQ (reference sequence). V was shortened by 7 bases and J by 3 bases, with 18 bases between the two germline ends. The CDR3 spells CASTLSPRVHTEAFF. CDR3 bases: TGTGCCAGCACCCTTTCTCCCCGGGTCCACACTGAAGCTTTCTTT.

CDR3 in DNA: TGTGCCAGCAGATATGCTGGAGGCGGGGAGCTGTTTTTT. It specifies CASRYAGGGELFF. V and J are TRBV11-3 and TRBJ2-2, with TRBD2 as a possible D gene (5 bases). Germline CDR1 and CDR2: SGHNT and YENEEA. The CDR3 contains 13 residues. The germline V and J ends were trimmed by 6 bases and 7 bases, with 12 bases remaining between them.